Below, 31 T cell receptor beta chains from the same sample are listed, as sequenced in a study of CD8 T cells in ankylosing spondylitis (dated by TCRdb to 2017 to 2019). No antigen is known for these receptors. Paper-wide results and their limitations: A TCR beta motif of fewer than 10 highly homologous amino acid variants appeared characteristic of blood from ankylosing spondylitis patients.

The library was obtained by 5' RACE. The reads were generated on an Illumina HiSeq 2500. TCRdb reprocessed the public reads (quality trimming at Q25 with fastp, clone calling with MiXCR) and kept in-frame beta chains. For every CDR3 protein sequence, its rows merge into one entry that carries the most common genes and DNA. Across this sample there are some 840,000 distinct CDR3 sequences, with about 11% seen only once. The top ten constitute approximately 0.51% of the sample. Material: blood, either unsorted or a sorted T cell fraction (not recorded which). These receptor sequences come from a male donor with ankylosing spondylitis.

This clonotype was seen only a few times. This sequence joins TRBV6-5 and TRBJ2-3, with a weak D call TRBD1 (5 bases). Germline values: CDR1 MNHEY, CDR2 SVGAGI. CDR3 size: 17 residues. Trimming stripped 0 bases from V and 3 bases from J, with 16 bases between. CDR3 bases: TGTGCCAGCAGTTACTCGAAATCCAGGGCAGGGACAGATACGCAGTATTTT. Protein: CASSYSKSRAGTDTQYF.

The chain joins TRBV6-2 or TRBV6-3 to TRBJ2-7, with D perhaps matching TRBD1 (5 bases). CDR1 MNHEY and CDR2 SVGEGT come from the germline V gene. Between the trimmed V and J ends, which lost 2 bases and 7 bases, there was a span of 15 bases. The CDR3 is 14 residues long. CDR3 amino acids: CASSYRKDTGEQYF. The CDR3 nucleotides read TGTGCCAGCAGTTACAGAAAGGACACTGGGGAGCAGTACTTC.

The chain carries TRBV10-2 and TRBJ1-1, with D tentatively TRBD1 (5 bases). The CDR3 runs to 15 residues. V lost 3 bases to trimming and J lost 2 bases, with 13 bases between them. Germline lookup yields CDR1 WSHSY and CDR2 SAAADI. CDR3 in amino acids: CASSEAGRINTEAFF. CDR3 DNA sequence: TGCGCCAGCAGTGAAGCAGGGAGAATAAACACTGAAGCTTTCTTT.

This clonotype was found many times. The chain has TRBV5-1 and TRBJ2-2; D remains ambiguous. The CDR3 sequence is 13 residues long. Per the germline V gene, CDR1 is SGHRS and CDR2 is YFSETQ. Trimming took off 0 bases at V and 3 bases at J, with 3 bases between the two ends. The CDR3 DNA reads TGCGCCAGCAGCTTGGCGTACACCGGGGAGCTGTTTTTT. Residues: CASSLAYTGELFF.

J is TRBJ2-5 and V is TRBV20-1; 10 bases are shared with TRBD2. J gave up 2 bases and V 7 bases, and 4 bases lay outside the gene matches. The CDR3 covers 13 residues. In germline, CDR1 is DFQATT, CDR2 SNEGSKA (reference sequence). CDR3 nucleotide sequence: TGCAGTGTAGCGGGAGGCACACAAGAGACCCAGTACTTC. Amino acid sequence: CSVAGGTQETQYF.

V usage is TRBV7-9 and J usage is TRBJ2-1; no reliable D call. The CDR3 covers 14 residues. Trimming left V 5 bases short and J 9 bases short, with 17 bases between. Germline V gene data show CDR1 as SEHNR and CDR2 as FQNEAQ (reference sequence). The CDR3 DNA reads TGTGCCAGCAGCCGCTCCTACACCAACAGTGAGCAGTTCTTC. This encodes CASSRSYTNSEQFF.

At least ten counts were recorded for this clonotype. The rearrangement joins TRBV25-1 to TRBJ1-2; no definite D call. CDR1 and CDR2 from the germline V gene are MGHDK and SYGVNS. Trimming cost V 1 base and J 0 bases, with 6 bases left between them. The CDR3 has 14 residues. This CDR3 is CASSESGANYGYTF. The CDR3, as DNA: TGTGCCAGCAGTGAATCTGGAGCTAACTATGGCTACACCTTC.

This clonotype was recorded a few times. The chain uses TRBV11-2 and TRBJ2-3, with TRBD2 matching 14 bases. Germline-derived CDR1 and CDR2 are SGHAT and FQNNGV. The CDR3 is 16 residues long. J was trimmed by 9 bases and V by 3 bases; bases with no gene match: 8. This chain's CDR3 is CASSLDRLAGGPTQYF. In DNA form, the CDR3 reads TGTGCCAGCAGCTTGGACCGACTAGCGGGGGGGCCAACGCAGTATTTT.

This clonotype was recorded at least ten times. V gene TRBV9 combines with J gene TRBJ2-7, with TRBD2 matching over 7 bases. V shed 2 bases and J 2 bases; nucleotides not matched to a gene: 10. The CDR3 loop spans 16 amino acids. Germline-derived CDR1 and CDR2 are SGDLS and YYNGEE. The CDR3 DNA is TGTGCCAGCAGCGTCGGAATCGGCGGGAGAGCCTACGAGCAGTACTTC. This codes for CASSVGIGGRAYEQYF.

This clonotype was detected only a few times. The rearrangement links TRBV11-2 to TRBJ1-6, with TRBD1 matching 9 bases. This CDR3 has 15 amino acids. The ends lost 6 bases at V and 8 bases at J; junction bases unmatched: 8. CDR1 and CDR2 from the germline V gene are SGHAT and FQNNGV. The CDR3 here is CASRSPGQGHSPLHF. The CDR3 DNA follows: TGTGCCAGCAGATCACCGGGACAGGGCCATTCACCCCTCCACTTT. Drawing the rest from reference TRBV11-2 and TRBJ1-6, the complete variable domain is EAGVAQSPRYKIIEKRQSVAFWCNPISGHATLYWYQQILGQGPKLLIQFQNNGVVDDSQLPKDRFSAERLKGVDSTLKIQPAKLEDSAVYLCASRSPGQGHSPLHFGNGTRLTVT.

This clonotype came up many times. The rearrangement links TRBV6-5 to TRBJ2-1; maybe TRBD2 (6 bases). V was cut by 0 bases and J by 7 bases, with 16 bases left in between. Germline V lookup: CDR1 MNHEY, CDR2 SVGAGI. The CDR3 sequence is 16 residues long. CDR3 sequence (DNA): TGTGCCAGCAGTTACTCCCCGTTTTCGGGGAGGAATGAGCAGTTCTTC. Its protein product is CASSYSPFSGRNEQFF.

V and J are TRBV12-3 or TRBV12-4 and TRBJ1-1; perhaps TRBD1 as D (6 bases). The CDR3 totals 14 residues. The V and J ends lost 2 bases and 7 bases respectively, with 14 bases between them. CDR3 protein: CASSLNRERGEAFF. The CDR3 bases are TGTGCCAGCAGTTTAAACAGGGAGCGTGGTGAAGCTTTCTTT.

This clonotype was detected a few times. In nucleotides, the CDR3 is TGTGCCAGCAGCTCAGCGGCTAGCGGGGGGGTTGGTGAGCAGTTCTTC. It specifies CASSSAASGGVGEQFF. The rearrangement uses TRBV9 and TRBJ2-1; 12 nucleotides align to TRBD2. V shed 4 bases, J shed 9 bases, and the junction held 11 bases outside the gene matches. The germline V gene encodes CDR1 SGDLS and CDR2 YYNGEE. The CDR3 runs 16 residues.

This clonotype was counted ten times or more. V and J are TRBV10-2 and TRBJ2-1, with no clear D. The germline V gene encodes CDR1 WSHSY and CDR2 SAAADI. V was trimmed by 7 bases and J by 8 bases, leaving 9 bases between them. The CDR3 length is 11 residues. CDR3 sequence reads: CASKRLDEQFF. As DNA, the CDR3 is TGCGCCAGCAAAAGACTGGATGAGCAGTTCTTC.

This rearrangement joins TRBV7-2 to TRBJ2-7, with 7 bases matching TRBD2. The CDR3 is 15 residues long. The ends lost 5 bases at V and 3 bases at J; junction bases unmatched: 10. Germline CDR1 and CDR2: SGHTA and FQGNSA. The CDR3 loop is CASSTGDYAYYEQYF. In DNA form, the CDR3 reads TGTGCCAGCAGCACTGGGGACTACGCCTACTACGAGCAGTACTTC. The full variable domain, its missing parts supplied by reference TRBV7-2 and TRBJ2-7, is GAGVSQSPSNKVTEKGKDVELRCDPISGHTALYWYRQSLGQGLEFLIYFQGNSAPDKSGLPSDRFSAERTGGSVSTLTIQRTQQEDSAVYLCASSTGDYAYYEQYFGPGTRLTVT.

This clonotype was seen more than once but under ten times. The J gene is TRBJ2-7, the V gene TRBV6-1; TRBD2 aligns across 9 bases. This CDR3 is built from 14 residues. Germline values: CDR1 MNHNS, CDR2 SASEGT. V shed 7 bases, J shed 5 bases, and the junction held 9 bases outside the gene matches. The CDR3: CASKVSGRVNEQYF. DNA for the CDR3: TGTGCCAGCAAGGTTAGCGGGAGAGTAAACGAGCAGTACTTC.

The sample holds many counts of this clonotype. Compared with germline, one end of the junction differs, possibly owing to a read error. The chain carries TRBV20-1 and TRBJ1-4, with a possible D match to TRBD1 (5 bases). The CDR3 length is 14 residues. CDR1 DFQATT and CDR2 SNEGSKA come from the germline V gene (reference sequence). The CDR3: CSARFPRGNDKLFF. In nucleotides, the CDR3 is TGCAGTGCTAGGTTCCCGAGGGGTAATGACAAACTGTTTTTT.

In this sample, this clonotype turned up many times. The chain uses TRBV20-1 and TRBJ2-1, with TRBD1 matching over 10 bases. The CDR3 length is 14 residues. The V and J ends lost 5 bases and 3 bases, in that order; junction bases with no gene match: 4. Germline V lookup: CDR1 DFQATT, CDR2 SNEGSKA (reference sequence). Written as DNA, the CDR3 is TGCAGTGCTTCAGACAGGGGGCACTACAATGAGCAGTTCTTC. This translates into CSASDRGHYNEQFF.

This chain connects TRBV7-9 to TRBJ1-5, with 11 bases lining up with TRBD1. With V trimmed by 5 bases and J by 6 bases, 6 bases remained unmatched. This CDR3 has 15 amino acids. The V gene's germline CDR1 is SEHNR and CDR2 FQNEAQ (reference sequence). The DNA for the CDR3 is TGTGCCAGCAGCCATGGGACAGGGGGGAGTCAGCCCCAGCATTTT. Translated, it gives CASSHGTGGSQPQHF.

This clonotype has a handful of counts. The V gene is TRBV20-1, the J gene TRBJ1-6; D gene unclear. The V end lost 6 bases, the J end lost 7 bases, and 19 bases lay between the germline ends. This CDR3 comprises 15 residues. In germline, CDR1 is DFQATT, CDR2 SNEGSKA (reference sequence). The CDR3 nucleotides read TGCAGTGCGGCGAGGGCCAGCAGCTTCAATTCACCCCTCCACTTT. Translated: CSAARASSFNSPLHF.

This clonotype was found many times. The DNA for the CDR3 is TGCGCCAGCAGCTTTGCAGGGGGACTAGTCACCTACAATGAGCAGTTCTTC. As protein: CASSFAGGLVTYNEQFF. This chain uses TRBV5-1 with TRBJ2-1, with D perhaps TRBD2 (8 bases). Trimming left V 2 bases short and J 2 bases short, with 17 bases between. This CDR3 contains 17 residues. The V gene's germline CDR1 is SGHRS and CDR2 YFSETQ.

This clonotype was picked up a small number of times. The V call is TRBV29-1, the J call TRBJ2-1; 9 bases align to TRBD2. Trimming took 7 bases from V and 5 from J; bases not matched to a gene: 3. The CDR3 loop spans 12 amino acids. The germline CDR1 and CDR2 sequences are SQVTM and ANQGSEA. CDR3 DNA: TGCAGCGGGGGACTAGCCCACAATGAGCAGTTCTTC. Amino acids: CSGGLAHNEQFF.

This clonotype was seen many times. The J gene is TRBJ1-4, the V gene TRBV6-5; D call uncertain. The CDR3 covers 16 residues. V lost 0 bases, J lost 3 bases, and 11 bases lay in between. Germline CDR1 and CDR2: MNHEY and SVGAGI. The CDR3 is CASSYSGQLSNEKLFF. For the CDR3, the DNA is TGTGCCAGCAGTTACTCGGGTCAGCTCTCTAATGAAAAACTGTTTTTT.

This clonotype was seen only a few times. The chain is built from TRBV5-1 and TRBJ2-7; D ambiguous. This CDR3 comprises 14 residues. Germline-derived CDR1 and CDR2 are SGHRS and YFSETQ. The germline V and J ends were trimmed by 2 bases and 0 bases, with 9 bases remaining between them. CDR3 protein: CASSFVSGSYEQYF. For the CDR3, the DNA is TGCGCCAGCAGCTTCGTCTCCGGCTCCTACGAGCAGTACTTC. The full variable domain, in which reference TRBV5-1 and TRBJ2-7 provide the parts outside the CDR3, is KAGVTQTPRYLIKTRGQQVTLSCSPISGHRSVSWYQQTPGQGLQFLFEYFSETQRNKGNFPGRFSGRQFSNSRSEMNVSTLELGDSALYLCASSFVSGSYEQYFGPGTRLTVT.

J is TRBJ1-1 and V is TRBV9; 10 nucleotides match TRBD1. Germline trimming cut 5 bases from V and 3 bases from J; bases unmatched to any gene: 4. The germline V gene encodes CDR1 SGDLS and CDR2 YYNGEE. The CDR3 totals 14 residues. CDR3 in DNA: TGTGCCAGCAGTGCCGGGACAGGGGACACTGAAGCTTTCTTT. It is translated as CASSAGTGDTEAFF.

The chain recombines TRBV7-2 with TRBJ2-2; 7 bases match TRBD1. CDR1 SGHTA and CDR2 FQGNSA come from the germline V gene. The CDR3 sequence is 15 residues long. The J segment lost 7 bases and the V segment lost 1 base, leaving 6 bases of the junction unmatched. In DNA, the CDR3 is TGTGCCAGCAGCTTAGGACAGGGTCATGACGGGGAGCTGTTTTTT. The encoded protein is CASSLGQGHDGELFF.

The V and J genes are TRBV7-2 and TRBJ1-6, with D unclear. The V gene's germline CDR1 is SGHTA and CDR2 FQGNSA. The CDR3 runs 13 residues. The germline V and J ends were trimmed by 3 bases and 9 bases, with 9 bases remaining between them. Written as DNA, the CDR3 is TGTGCCAGCAGCTTTCGAACCGCTTCACCCCTCCACTTT. Translating gives CASSFRTASPLHF.

Ten or more counts support this clonotype. V is TRBV6-5 and J is TRBJ2-3, with TRBD1 identical over 7 bases. This CDR3 has 11 residues. Germline CDR1 MNHEY, CDR2 SVGAGI. V trimming: 6 bases; J trimming: 9 bases; junction bases outside the gene matches: 3. The CDR3 here is CASRAGGTQYF. In nucleotides, the CDR3 is TGTGCCAGCAGGGCAGGGGGAACGCAGTATTTT.

This chain connects TRBV2 to TRBJ2-2; D is perhaps TRBD1 (6 bases). Looked up from germline, CDR1 is SNHLY and CDR2 is FYNNEI. V dropped 6 bases and J dropped 6 bases, with 8 bases sitting between them. The CDR3 is 12 residues long. The CDR3 is CASRTGSGELFF. The DNA of the CDR3 is TGTGCCAGCAGAACAGGGTCCGGGGAGCTGTTTTTT.

V gene TRBV24-1 combines with J gene TRBJ1-2, with 7 positions matching TRBD1. V lost 4 bases to trimming and J lost 2 bases; unmatched junction nucleotides: 3. Germline assignment: CDR1 KGHDR and CDR2 SFDVKD. The length of the CDR3 is 14 residues. CDR3 region: CATSDSQGNYGYTF. Written as DNA, the CDR3 is TGTGCCACCAGTGACTCACAGGGGAACTATGGCTACACCTTC.

This clonotype was detected ten times or more. The chain links TRBV29-1 to TRBJ2-7, with D perhaps matching TRBD2 (5 bases). The CDR3 consists of 15 residues. The ends were cut back, 1 base at V and 1 base at J, with 14 bases in the middle. Germline values: CDR1 SQVTM, CDR2 ANQGSEA. This CDR3 is CSVEAPQGSSYEQYF. The CDR3 DNA reads TGCAGCGTTGAAGCCCCTCAAGGGAGTTCCTACGAGCAGTACTTC.